This TCR beta chain comes out of a study of T cells after yellow fever vaccination. Regarding the study as a whole: FACS-sorted repertoires could contain abundant clonotypes contaminating from the bulk population. Clones from primary vaccination mostly reappeared after the booster (around 96% CD4, approximately 88% CD8).

Note on this clonotype: Its target is unknown.

The germline CDR1 and CDR2 sequences are SGHTA and FQGNSA. Trimming left V 5 bases short and J 13 bases short, with 19 bases between. CDR3 size: 13 residues. TCRdb re-called the 5' RACE reads with MiXCR, one entry per CDR3 protein. In the table there are more than 450,000 distinct CDR3 sequences, 20% to 25% of which are singletons. The gene calls are TRBV7-2 and TRBJ2-3, with D maybe TRBD2 (6 bases). The source was PBMCs, collected approximately 22 days after the first yellow fever vaccination. The receptor was derived from a man between 18 and 35 years old who received the YFV17D yellow fever vaccine. The CDR3 bases are TGTGCCAGCAGCCCCCCGGGACTTAGAACAGAGTATTTT. Its protein product is CASSPPGLRTEYF.